This T cell receptor (beta chain) derives from a study of blood T cells in healthy people across ages. Each donor was a healthy Caucasian individual from Russia, aged roughly 6 to 95. Trimming removed 5 bases from V and 10 bases from J, with 9 bases in between. The CDR3 extends over 11 amino acids. The use of a sample-barcoded 5' primer and a J-beta primer mix characterized a second PCR of 7 to 11 cycles. A tag from a template-switch adaptor with 12 random nucleotides marked each cDNA molecule. TCRdb passed the 5' RACE reads through MiXCR, listing each CDR3 protein once. Found here are 650,000 or so distinct CDR3 sequences, 45% to 60% of them singletons; the top ten hold about 13%. Study-wide points: With age, beta diversity per million T cells declined roughly linearly, significantly by about 40.

This clonotype was seen repeatedly, ten times or more. Its antigen remains unidentified. The V gene is TRBV12-3 or TRBV12-4, the J gene TRBJ2-1; no definite D call. The clonotype was recovered from a woman aged 80 or over in good health. The sequencing sample was made of blood. The CDR3 sequence: CASSITPEQFF. The CDR3 bases are TGTGCCAGCAGTATCACGCCAGAGCAGTTCTTC.